This TCR beta chain was profiled in a study of shared clonotypes between healthy human individuals. Details on this clone: This sample includes further DNA sequences coding for the same CDR3.

The assay was immunoSEQ multiplex PCR, and TCRdb's table has in-frame clones only and misses some. Of about 960,000 clones listed, 76% were seen once; the top ten hold about 1.5%. Sample: memory CD4+ T cells sorted from blood. Subset meaning: CD45RA-negative fraction. This TCR was sampled from a man in his late teens or twenties in good health.

CDR3 DNA: TGCAGCGTTGAAGGGCAGGGCCGAGATACGCAGTATTTT. Translated, it gives CSVEGQGRDTQYF. J is TRBJ2-3 and V is TRBV29-1; possibly TRBD1 for D (5 bases). In germline, CDR1 is SQVTM, CDR2 ANQGSEA. V lost 1 base, J lost 5 bases, and 10 bases lay in between. The CDR3 sequence is 13 residues long.